Listed here is a single TCR beta chain. The data originate from a study of blood T cell repertoires in COVID-19. Study details: Both acute and convalescent COVID-19 samples were obtained from the United States, Italy and Spain. Nucleic acid was either cDNA or gDNA, and it came from T cells, B-cell-depleted T cells, or PBMCs.

The CDR3 is 15 amino acids. Deletions cut 1 base from V and 4 bases from J, with 12 bases between. The germline gives CDR1 LNHNV, CDR2 YYDKDF (reference sequence). Original processing methods: The authors estimated nucleated cell counts from reference gene primer amplification. Profiling relied on immunoSEQ multiplex PCR, and the TCRdb table lists in-frame clones only, not all of them. V, J and clone size are taken as reported in that table, and D and trimming were inferred from the DNA itself. The repertoire consists of over 130,000 clones, with more than 75% occurring once and the leading ten covering 4% to 5%.

Sample: peripheral blood. The V call is TRBV15, the J call TRBJ2-3; a possible D gene is TRBD2 (6 bases). This clonotype originated in an elderly woman with acute or convalescent COVID-19. The CDR3 DNA reads TGTGCCACCAGCAGAGGGTCAGCGGGCCCAGATACGCAGTATTTT. Encoded protein: CATSRGSAGPDTQYF. Full variable domain (rest looked up from reference TRBV15 and TRBJ2-3): DAMVIQNPRYQVTQFGKPVTLSCSQTLNHNVMYWYQQKSSQAPKLLFHYYDKDFNNEADTPDNFQSRRPNTSFCFLDIRSPGLGDTAMYLCATSRGSAGPDTQYFGPGTRLTVL.